Below, one T cell receptor (beta chain) is given with its context. This sample is part of a study of blood T cell repertoires in COVID-19. Original data processing: Reference gene primer amplification gave nucleated cell count estimates. Assay used: immunoSEQ multiplex PCR; TCRdb lists only in-frame clones, some missing. The D gene and trimming were derived from the DNA, and the V and J assignments and clone size from that table. The table shows about 83,000 clones, with about 86% occurring only once. The germline V gene has CDR1 KGHDR and CDR2 SFDVKD. Trimming cost V 7 bases and J 3 bases, with 9 bases left between them. There are 13 residues in the CDR3.

This clonotype was obtained from a woman aged 80 or older in a cohort sampled during active or convalescent COVID-19. The sequenced sample was peripheral blood. V and J are TRBV24-1 and TRBJ1-5, with D possibly being TRBD1 (5 bases). The DNA for the CDR3 is TGTGCCACCAGCGGGGGGATCAATCAGCCCCAGCATTTT. Its protein product is CATSGGINQPQHF.